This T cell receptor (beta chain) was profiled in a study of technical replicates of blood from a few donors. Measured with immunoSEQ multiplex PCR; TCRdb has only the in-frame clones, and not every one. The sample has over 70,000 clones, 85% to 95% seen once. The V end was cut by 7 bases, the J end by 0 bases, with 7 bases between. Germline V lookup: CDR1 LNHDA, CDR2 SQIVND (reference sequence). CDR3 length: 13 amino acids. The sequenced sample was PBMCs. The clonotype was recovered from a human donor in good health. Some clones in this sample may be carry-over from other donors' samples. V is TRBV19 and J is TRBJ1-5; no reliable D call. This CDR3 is CASTGSSNQPQHF. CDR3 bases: TGTGCCAGTACGGGGAGTAGCAATCAGCCCCAGCATTTT.